The 23 T cell receptor beta chains below come from one sample, sequenced in a study of blood T cell repertoires in COVID-19. Sequencing was performed with immunoSEQ multiplex PCR; in TCRdb, only in-frame clones are kept and a portion is missing. Among around 150,000 clones listed, 76% were seen once. Sequenced input: peripheral blood. The receptors come from a man in his 60s with acute or convalescent COVID-19.

This clone was counted only a few times. The sample has other DNA sequences that encode this CDR3 too. The chain couples TRBV24-1 to TRBJ2-3; TRBD1 matches at 7 bases. The J segment lost 6 bases and the V segment lost 2 bases, leaving 13 bases of the junction unmatched. Germline V gives CDR1 KGHDR, CDR2 SFDVKD. The CDR3 is 17 residues long. The CDR3: CATSDSRGRTGIDTQYF. The CDR3 DNA sequence: TGTGCCACCAGTGATTCCCGTGGCCGGACAGGCATCGATACGCAGTATTTT.

This sequence joins TRBV11-3 and TRBJ1-1; D remains ambiguous. The V end lost 5 bases, the J end lost 0 bases, and 13 bases lay between the germline ends. Germline CDR1 SGHNT, CDR2 YENEEA. The CDR3 runs to 15 residues. The CDR3 sequence is CASSDLKNMNTEAFF. DNA of the CDR3: TGTGCCAGCAGCGACTTAAAGAACATGAACACTGAAGCTTTCTTT.

The chain is built from TRBV13 and TRBJ2-3, with D possibly TRBD2 on 5 matching bases. V lost 8 bases to trimming and J lost 8 bases, with 8 bases between them. The CDR3 spans 10 residues. Germline V gives CDR1 PRHDT, CDR2 FYEKMQ (reference sequence). The CDR3 reads CASSAGTQYF. CDR3 bases: TGTGCCAGCTCCGCGGGTACGCAGTATTTT.

The gene calls are TRBV6-5 and TRBJ1-1, with no clear D. The CDR3 is 13 amino acids. Looked up from germline, CDR1 is MNHEY and CDR2 is SVGAGI. Trimming took off 7 bases at V and 1 base at J, with 10 bases between the two ends. The CDR3 coding sequence is TGTGCCAGCACCTTGGAGACGAACACTGAAGCTTTCTTT. It encodes CASTLETNTEAFF.

The chain uses TRBV10-2 and TRBJ2-5; 7 bases align to TRBD1. The CDR3 is 15 amino acids. Losses at the gene ends were 7 bases for V and 0 bases for J; bases not matched to a gene: 8. Germline V gene sequence: CDR1 WSHSY, CDR2 SAAADI. CDR3 bases: TGCGCCAGCAATCCGGGACAGACGTACCAAGAGACCCAGTACTTC. This gives the protein CASNPGQTYQETQYF.

The chain joins TRBV7-2 to TRBJ2-1, with no clear D. Germline-derived CDR1 and CDR2 are SGHTA and FQGNSA. V was pared by 5 bases and J by 1 base, with 9 bases between. The CDR3 is 14 residues long. Here the CDR3 reads CASSLTRSYNEQFF. The CDR3, as DNA: TGTGCCAGCAGCCTGACTCGTTCCTACAATGAGCAGTTCTTC.

This clone occurred once. The chain recombines TRBV5-1 with TRBJ2-1; perhaps TRBD2 as D (6 bases). This CDR3 is 14 amino acids long. Trimming shortened V by 2 bases and J by 5 bases, and 11 bases separated the two germline ends. Germline CDR1 reads SGHRS; CDR2 reads YFSETQ. CDR3 sequence (DNA): TGCGCCAGCAGCTTTACGGGAGAGAACAATGAGCAGTTCTTC. Translation gives CASSFTGENNEQFF.

This sequence joins TRBV30 and TRBJ2-7; TRBD2 matches 9 bases. The V segment lost 1 base and the J segment 2 bases; nucleotides outside the gene matches: 6. The germline gives CDR1 GTSNPN, CDR2 SVGIG (reference sequence). CDR3 size: 15 residues. The CDR3 here is CAWSASSGVAYEQYF. CDR3 DNA: TGTGCCTGGAGTGCCTCTAGCGGGGTCGCCTACGAGCAGTACTTC. The full variable domain, in which reference TRBV30 and TRBJ2-7 provide the parts outside the CDR3, is SQTIHQWPATLVQPVGSPLSLECTVEGTSNPNLYWYRQAAGRGLQLLFYSVGIGQISSEVPQNLSASRPQDRQFILSSKKLLLSDSGFYLCAWSASSGVAYEQYFGPGTRLTVT.

The DNA for the CDR3 is TGTGCCAGTAGTAGCGGGACTTATGGCTACACCTTC. It specifies CASSSGTYGYTF. V and J are TRBV19 and TRBJ1-2; possibly TRBD1 for D (5 bases). There are 12 residues in the CDR3. Germline V gene data show CDR1 as LNHDA and CDR2 as SQIVND (reference sequence). Trimming took 4 bases from V and 5 from J, leaving 8 bases between them.

This clone was detected a few times. V and J are TRBV13 and TRBJ2-2, with 7 bases aligning to TRBD1. The CDR3 extends over 15 amino acids. CDR1 and CDR2 (germline): PRHDT, FYEKMQ (reference sequence). V shed 5 bases, J shed 2 bases, and the junction held 5 bases outside the gene matches. The CDR3 coding sequence is TGTGCCAGCAGCACGGGACAGATAAACACCGGGGAGCTGTTTTTT. Protein product: CASSTGQINTGELFF. The whole variable domain, remainder taken from reference TRBV13 and TRBJ2-2, is AAGVIQSPRHLIKEKRETATLKCYPIPRHDTVYWYQQGPGQDPQFLISFYEKMQSDKGSIPDRFSAQQFSDYHSELNMSSLELGDSALYFCASSTGQINTGELFFGEGSRLTVL.

This clone has more than one count but fewer than ten. One end of the junction varies from germline; a read error may be responsible. This chain uses TRBV7-7 with TRBJ2-3, with 8 bases fitting TRBD2. Germline CDR1 and CDR2: SSHAT and FNYEAQ (reference sequence). CDR3 length equals 15 residues. CDR3 DNA sequence: TGTGCTAGCAGCCCCACCCGGCGGGAGGTAGATACGCAGTATTTT. Its protein is CASSPTRREVDTQYF.

The V call is TRBV18, the J call TRBJ2-7, with TRBD1 identical over 7 bases. Trimming cost V 2 bases and J 3 bases; bases outside gene matches: 7. Germline V CDR1 and CDR2: KGHSH, LQKENI. The CDR3 contains 15 residues. The CDR3 DNA follows: TGTGCCAGCTCACCAGTGGGACAGTCGAGCTACGAGCAGTACTTC. Translating gives CASSPVGQSSYEQYF.

The chain has TRBV6-5 and TRBJ2-2; D possibly corresponds to TRBD1 (6 bases). The germline CDR1 and CDR2 sequences are MNHEY and SVGAGI. The CDR3 totals 12 residues. V shed 6 bases and J shed 8 bases, with 10 bases lying between them. CDR3 bases: TGTGCCAGCAGCTATGGGACAGGGGAGCTGTTTTTT. Its protein product is CASSYGTGELFF.

In its sample, this clone was seen a few times. The chain carries TRBV6-6 and TRBJ2-7; 11 nucleotides match TRBD1. CDR1 is MNHNY and CDR2 is SVGAGI in the germline V gene (reference sequence). The V segment lost 7 bases and the J segment 3 bases; nucleotides outside the gene matches: 8. CDR3 length: 15 amino acids. CDR3 in amino acids: CASTYRGQGDYEQYF. For the CDR3, the DNA is TGTGCCAGCACCTATCGGGGACAGGGGGACTACGAGCAGTACTTC.

The chain joins TRBV19 to TRBJ1-5; TRBD1 aligns across 10 bases. CDR1 and CDR2 from the germline V gene are LNHDA and SQIVND (reference sequence). The J segment lost 5 bases and the V segment lost 3 bases, leaving 4 bases of the junction unmatched. This CDR3 contains 15 residues. The chain's CDR3 is CASSIEGQGDQPQHF. CDR3 DNA sequence: TGTGCCAGTAGTATTGAAGGACAGGGGGATCAGCCCCAGCATTTT.

The chain combines TRBV20-1 with TRBJ2-1; a weak D match, TRBD2 (5 bases). Germline V CDR1 and CDR2: DFQATT, SNEGSKA (reference sequence). There are 15 residues in the CDR3. V was clipped by 3 bases and J by 3 bases, with 15 bases between them. The DNA of the CDR3 is TGCAGTGCTAGTCAAGCTAGCTTGGTCTACAATGAGCAGTTCTTC. Translating gives CSASQASLVYNEQFF.

This clone has a single count. The chain joins TRBV13 to TRBJ2-7; 8 nucleotides line up with TRBD2. Germline assignment: CDR1 PRHDT and CDR2 FYEKMQ (reference sequence). The CDR3 has 16 amino acids. The V gene end was trimmed by 4 bases and the J gene end by 3 bases; junction bases not matched to a gene: 11. CDR3 sequence: CASSSPLSGSRYEQYF. CDR3 nucleotides: TGTGCCAGCAGCTCCCCCCTAAGCGGGAGTCGCTACGAGCAGTACTTC.

This clone was recorded only once. The chain joins TRBV9 to TRBJ2-1, with unresolved D. Trimming removed 4 bases at V and 7 bases at J, with 12 bases between. The CDR3 is made up of 13 amino acids. Germline lookup yields CDR1 SGDLS and CDR2 YYNGEE. The CDR3 DNA is TGTGCCAGCAGCCTCTGGCTTTGGAATGAGCAGTTCTTC. It translates to CASSLWLWNEQFF.

This clone was observed once. The chain carries TRBV11-2 and TRBJ1-1, with TRBD1 matching 11 bases. V shed 8 bases and J 1 base; nucleotides not matched to a gene: 15. Germline V CDR1 and CDR2: SGHAT, FQNNGV. This CDR3 comprises 18 residues. CDR3 coding DNA: TGTGCCAGCGGCACCCACCGCGGGACAGGGGGAAGGAACACTGAAGCTTTCTTT. This translates into CASGTHRGTGGRNTEAFF.

Of note for this clone: A read error is possible here, since a much larger clone lies one base away. The chain carries TRBV28 and TRBJ1-2; possible D gene TRBD1, 5 bases. Germline loops: CDR1 MDHEN, CDR2 SYDVKM. The ends were cut back, 3 bases at V and 3 bases at J, with 17 bases in the middle. The CDR3 has 16 amino acids. CDR3: CASSLPQEGTHYGYTF. The CDR3 DNA follows: TGTGCCAGCAGTTTGCCACAGGAGGGGACCCACTATGGCTACACCTTC.

This clone has a handful of counts. The sample contains more than one DNA sequence encoding this CDR3. The rearrangement links TRBV2 to TRBJ2-6; 7 positions match TRBD1. The CDR3 totals 15 residues. Germline V gene sequence: CDR1 SNHLY, CDR2 FYNNEI. The trim removed 6 bases at V and 2 bases at J, leaving 4 bases unmatched. This CDR3 is CASRPDRAGANVLTF. DNA for the CDR3: TGTGCCAGCAGGCCCGACAGGGCTGGGGCCAACGTCCTGACTTTC. Full variable domain (remainder filled in from reference TRBV2 and TRBJ2-6): EPEVTQTPSHQVTQMGQEVILRCVPISNHLYFYWYRQILGQKVEFLVSFYNNEISEKSEIFDDQFSVERPDGSNFTLKIRSTKLEDSAMYFCASRPDRAGANVLTFGAGSRLTVL.

The chain combines TRBV19 with TRBJ1-5; TRBD1 matches 9 bases. V shed 6 bases and J 6 bases; nucleotides not matched to a gene: 6. The germline V gene has CDR1 LNHDA and CDR2 SQIVND (reference sequence). This CDR3 comprises 14 residues. CDR3 sequence reads: CASRNRDRAQPQHF. The CDR3, as DNA: TGTGCCAGTAGGAACCGGGACAGGGCTCAGCCCCAGCATTTT.

V usage is TRBV19 and J usage is TRBJ2-5; 8 bases are shared with TRBD2. The CDR3 runs 15 residues. Trimming took 4 bases from V and 1 from J; bases not matched to a gene: 5. Per germline, CDR1 LNHDA and CDR2 SQIVND (reference sequence). The CDR3 is CASSTGSGAQETQYF. CDR3 in DNA: TGTGCCAGTAGTACAGGTAGCGGGGCCCAAGAGACCCAGTACTTC.